This is a list of T cell receptor beta chains from one sample in a study of T cells in Graves' hyperthyroidism and ophthalmopathy. TCRdb passed the multiplex PCR reads through MiXCR, listing each CDR3 protein once. In the table there are hundreds of thousands of distinct CDR3 sequences, just under 20% of which are singletons. Sequencing was carried out using blood. The receptors here all came from a man aged 35 to 55 with Graves' ophthalmopathy. Each CDR3 is given with its conserved first and last residue. Each record gives: J gene, clone size, V gene, D gene, CDR3 DNA, CDR3 protein. The D gene is left open where the match is weak. Expanded clones are given a class, and other clones once, few, many or no size at all.

>TRBJ1-4|.|TRBV20-1|.
TGCAGTGCTAGAGATCGCAGGGGAAGTGAAAAACTGTTTTTT
CSARDRRGSEKLFF
>TRBJ2-3|many|TRBV11-3|.
TGTGCCAGCAGCCTCCCAGAAGGCAGCACAGATACGCAGTATTTT
CASSLPEGSTDTQYF
>TRBJ2-7|many|TRBV27|.
TGTGCCACCGTCATTAGGGGGGATAGGAATTACGAGCAGTACTTC
CATVIRGDRNYEQYF
>TRBJ2-1|.|TRBV3-1|TRBD2
TGTGCCAGCAGCTTGGCCGGGACTAGCGGGAGCTCCTACAATGAGCAGTTCTTC
CASSLAGTSGSSYNEQFF
>TRBJ1-5|.|TRBV28|.
TGTGCCAGCAGTTCCAGGGGTCGCGGTCAGCCCCAGCATTTT
CASSSRGRGQPQHF
>TRBJ1-5|few|TRBV15|.
TGTGCCACCAGCAGAGAAGGAGGTCCGGATCAGCCCCAGCATTTT
CATSREGGPDQPQHF
>TRBJ2-7|many|TRBV20-1|.
TGCAGTGCTAGAGGACAGGTCTACGAGCAGTACTTC
CSARGQVYEQYF
>TRBJ2-1|many|TRBV20-1|TRBD2
TGCAGTGCTAGAGTTTCAATAGCGGGAGCGATTGAGCAGTTCTTC
CSARVSIAGAIEQFF
>TRBJ2-5|.|TRBV29-1|TRBD2
TGCAGCGTTTTCGGGGGGATGGGAGAGACCCAGTACTTC
CSVFGGMGETQYF
>TRBJ2-7|.|TRBV5-1|.
TGCGCCAGCAGCTTCGTACCCTCCTACGAGCAGTACTTC
CASSFVPSYEQYF
>TRBJ2-1|.|TRBV11-1|.
TGCGCCAGCAGCCAAGAGATCTACAATGAGCAGTTCTTC
CASSQEIYNEQFF
>TRBJ1-4|few|TRBV2|TRBD1
TGTGCCAGCAGCTGGGACAGGGGAACCTCTAATGAAAAACTGTTTTTT
CASSWDRGTSNEKLFF
>TRBJ2-7|few|TRBV20-1|.
TGCAGTGCTAGGGACCAAACCTACGAGCAGTACTTC
CSARDQTYEQYF
>TRBJ1-6|many|TRBV20-1|.
TGCAGTGCTAGGGGGGACTATAATTCACCCCTCCACTTT
CSARGDYNSPLHF
>TRBJ2-1|.|TRBV7-6|.
TGTGCCAGCGGCCCCTCGGGTCAAACCTACAATGAGCAGTTCTTC
CASGPSGQTYNEQFF
>TRBJ2-3|few|TRBV9|TRBD1
TGTGCCAGCAGCGTAACAGGGGGCGTTAGCACAGATACGCAGTATTTT
CASSVTGGVSTDTQYF
>TRBJ2-5|few|TRBV6-5|.
TGTGCCAGCAGTTACTCGATTTTGGCGGGGCAAGAGACCCAGTACTTC
CASSYSILAGQETQYF
>TRBJ2-5|.|TRBV19|TRBD2
TGTGCCAGTAGTATAGATCGACTAGCGGGGGACGTCGGAGAGACCCAGTACTTC
CASSIDRLAGDVGETQYF
>TRBJ2-3|.|TRBV5-1|TRBD1
TGCGCCAGCAGCTCCGGGACAGGGGGGTTCACAGATACGCAGTATTTT
CASSSGTGGFTDTQYF
>TRBJ1-6|.|TRBV7-8|TRBD1
TGTGCCAGCAGCTTAACGGGGCAGGACAGGCTCCTAAATTCACCCCTCCACTTT
CASSLTGQDRLLNSPLHF
>TRBJ2-7|many|TRBV2|TRBD2
TGTGCCAGGAGGGGTACTAGCGGGGGTATGGAGCAGTACTTC
CARRGTSGGMEQYF
>TRBJ1-2|few|TRBV12-5|.
TGTGCTAGTGGTTTGGATACCGCGGGGTATGGCTACACCTTC
CASGLDTAGYGYTF
>TRBJ2-7|many|TRBV3-1|.
TGTGCCACTGGACAGTCCTACGAGCAGTACTTC
CATGQSYEQYF
>TRBJ2-1|many|TRBV11-2|.
TGTGCCAGCAGCCTCTGGACGGAGAGGGAAGGCGATGAGCAGTTCTTC
CASSLWTEREGDEQFF
>TRBJ2-7|few|TRBV6-5|.
TGTGCCAGCAGTTACCCGGCAGGGCTAACCCCCTACGAGCAGTACTTC
CASSYPAGLTPYEQYF
>TRBJ2-6|.|TRBV7-9|.
TGTGCCAGCAGCGTATCGGGACTCTTCCTCTCTGGGGCCAACGTCCTGACTTTC
CASSVSGLFLSGANVLTF
>TRBJ2-2|.|TRBV28|.
TGTGCCAGCAGTTCCGGGGGGCCGAACACCGGGGAGCTGTTTTTT
CASSSGGPNTGELFF
>TRBJ1-4|.|TRBV19|.
TGTGCCAGTAGTATGGGACATGCGGCAGATAAGGAAAAACTGTTTTTT
CASSMGHAADKEKLFF
>TRBJ2-3|few|TRBV6-2/TRBV6-3|.
TGTGCCAGCAGTCCCCCGCGGTCCGGGACTACGCAGTATTTT
CASSPPRSGTTQYF
>TRBJ1-5|many|TRBV20-1|TRBD1
TGCAGTGCTAGAGCGGGACAGGGTGTCGGGCAGCCCCAGCATTTT
CSARAGQGVGQPQHF
>TRBJ2-1|once|TRBV7-7|TRBD1
TGTGCTAGCAGCCCCCGACAGGGATGGAATGAGCAGTTCTTC
CASSPRQGWNEQFF
>TRBJ2-5|many|TRBV29-1|.
TGCAGCGTTTCACTAGCCCCCAGGGAGACCCAGTACTTC
CSVSLAPRETQYF
>TRBJ1-6|many|TRBV11-2|TRBD1
TGTGCCAGCAGCCGGGACAGGGGCAGTTCACCCCTCCACTTT
CASSRDRGSSPLHF
>TRBJ2-7|once|TRBV4-3|.
TGCGCCAGCAGCCAAGGACAGGTCTCTTACGAGCAGCACTTC
CASSQGQVSYEQHF
>TRBJ1-2|few|TRBV27|.
TGTGCCAGCAGTTCGGCAGGGGTCGGCTACACCTTC
CASSSAGVGYTF
>TRBJ1-2|once|TRBV19|.
TGTGCCAGTAAAAGGGGGACCGGGGCAGGAGAGTATGGCTACACCTTC
CASKRGTGAGEYGYTF
>TRBJ2-3|.|TRBV11-2|.
TGTGCCAGCAGCCCTGACTCGAGCACAGATACGCAGTATTTT
CASSPDSSTDTQYF
>TRBJ1-2|few|TRBV12-3/TRBV12-4|.
TGTGCCAGCAGTTGGGGAACAGGCCTCTATGGCTACACCTTC
CASSWGTGLYGYTF
>TRBJ2-2|.|TRBV15|TRBD2
TGTGCCACCAGCGGCGATCCTAGCGGCCCCGGGGAGCTGTTTTTT
CATSGDPSGPGELFF
>TRBJ1-6|few|TRBV20-1|.
TGCAGTGCTAGCGAGGGAAACGATTCACCCCTCCACTTT
CSASEGNDSPLHF
>TRBJ1-2|few|TRBV5-4|TRBD1
TGTGCCAGCAGCTTGGTTCAGGGGACAGGGAAGCATGGCTACACCTTC
CASSLVQGTGKHGYTF